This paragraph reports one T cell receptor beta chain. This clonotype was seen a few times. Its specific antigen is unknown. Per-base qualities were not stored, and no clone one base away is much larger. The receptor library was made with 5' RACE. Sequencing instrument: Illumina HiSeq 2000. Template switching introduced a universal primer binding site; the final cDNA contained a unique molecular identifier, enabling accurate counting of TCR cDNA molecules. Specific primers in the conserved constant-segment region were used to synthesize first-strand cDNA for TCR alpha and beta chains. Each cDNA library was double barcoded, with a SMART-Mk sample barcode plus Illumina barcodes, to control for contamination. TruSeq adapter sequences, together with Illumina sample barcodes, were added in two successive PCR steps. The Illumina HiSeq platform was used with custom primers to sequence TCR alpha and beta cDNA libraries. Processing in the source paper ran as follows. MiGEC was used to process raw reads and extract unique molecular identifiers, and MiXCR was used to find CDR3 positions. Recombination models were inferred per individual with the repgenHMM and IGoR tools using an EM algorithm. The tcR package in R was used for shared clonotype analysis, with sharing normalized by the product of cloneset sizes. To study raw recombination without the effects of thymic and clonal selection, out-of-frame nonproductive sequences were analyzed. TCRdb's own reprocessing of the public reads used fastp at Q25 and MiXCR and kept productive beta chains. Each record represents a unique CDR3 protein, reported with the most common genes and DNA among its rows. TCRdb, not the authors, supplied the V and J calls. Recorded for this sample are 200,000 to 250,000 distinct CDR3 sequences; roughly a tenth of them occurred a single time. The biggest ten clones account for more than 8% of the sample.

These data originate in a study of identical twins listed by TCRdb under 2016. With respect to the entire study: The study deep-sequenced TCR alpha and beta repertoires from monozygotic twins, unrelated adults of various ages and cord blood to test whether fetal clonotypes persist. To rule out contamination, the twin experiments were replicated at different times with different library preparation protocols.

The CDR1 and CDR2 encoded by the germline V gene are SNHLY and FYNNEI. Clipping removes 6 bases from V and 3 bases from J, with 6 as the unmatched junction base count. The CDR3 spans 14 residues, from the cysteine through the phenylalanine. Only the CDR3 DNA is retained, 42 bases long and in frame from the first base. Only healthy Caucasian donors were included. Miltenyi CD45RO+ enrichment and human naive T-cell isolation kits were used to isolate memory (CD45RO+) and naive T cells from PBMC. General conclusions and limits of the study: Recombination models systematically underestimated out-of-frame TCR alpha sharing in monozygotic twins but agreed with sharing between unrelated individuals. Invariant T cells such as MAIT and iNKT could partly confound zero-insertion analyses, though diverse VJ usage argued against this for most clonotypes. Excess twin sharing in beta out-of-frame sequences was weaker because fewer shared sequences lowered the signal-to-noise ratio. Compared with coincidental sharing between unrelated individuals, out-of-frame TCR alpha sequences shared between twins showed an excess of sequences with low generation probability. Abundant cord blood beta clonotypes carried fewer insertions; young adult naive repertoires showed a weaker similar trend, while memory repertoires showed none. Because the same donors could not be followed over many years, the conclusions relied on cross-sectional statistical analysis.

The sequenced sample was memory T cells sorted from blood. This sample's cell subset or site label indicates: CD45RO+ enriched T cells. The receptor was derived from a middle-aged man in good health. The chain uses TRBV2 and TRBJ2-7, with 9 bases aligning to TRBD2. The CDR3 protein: CASRESGGFYEQYF. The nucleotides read TGTGCCAGCAGGGAGAGCGGGGGGTTCTACGAGCAGTACTTC.